The sequence of this TCR beta chain was determined in a study of CD8+CD57+ T cells in acquired aplastic anemia. According to the study, genomic DNA was the template for TCR beta VDJ and CDR3 profiling. Each CDR3 protein gets one entry after TCRdb re-called the reads with MiXCR. The data contain about 180,000 distinct CDR3 sequences, more than 60% of them singletons. For sequencing, patients were chosen who had shown expansion of CD8+CD57+ cells by flow cytometry. Between the trimmed V and J ends, which lost 3 bases and 4 bases, there was a span of 3 bases. The CDR3 consists of 12 residues. CDR1 and CDR2 (germline): LNHDA, SQIVND (reference sequence). This clonotype was counted many times.

The chain has TRBV19 and TRBJ2-2; D gene unclear. Sequencing was carried out using sorted CD4+, CD8+, or CD8+CD57+ T cells (not recorded which) from PBMCs. This TCR was recovered from a human donor with aplastic anemia. CDR3 in amino acids: CASSIGTGELFF. For the CDR3, the DNA is TGTGCCAGTAGTATTGGCACCGGGGAGCTGTTTTTT.